A single sample is the source of the 20 T cell receptor beta chains below, sequenced in a study of response to subunit inactivated influenza vaccine. TCRdb recomputed calls from the RT-PCR reads with MiXCR, one row per CDR3 protein. This table has 500,000 to 650,000 distinct CDR3 sequences, approximately 7.1% appearing once. Specimen: PBMCs from blood, collected less than 25 months after vaccination. Every receptor here comes from a man in his fifties or sixties who received an inactivated influenza vaccine.

This clonotype was counted between two and nine times. The chain carries TRBV27 and TRBJ1-2, with a weak D call TRBD1 (6 bases). V lost 6 bases and J 0 bases, leaving 17 bases between the germline ends. Germline loops: CDR1 MNHEY, CDR2 SMNVEV (reference sequence). The CDR3 consists of 16 residues. In DNA form, the CDR3 reads TGTGCCAGCAGCCACATCCCCCGGACAGCTAACTATGGCTACACCTTC. This gives the protein CASSHIPRTANYGYTF.

In its sample, this clonotype was seen a few times. This chain links TRBV2 with TRBJ1-2, with 7 bases that match TRBD1. The CDR3 length is 14 residues. After removal of 7 bases from V and 4 bases from J, the junction contained 9 bases not matched to a gene. Germline V gives CDR1 SNHLY, CDR2 FYNNEI. In DNA, the CDR3 is TGTGCCAGCAAATACAGGGGAGGGGCCTATGGCTACACCTTC. Its protein product is CASKYRGGAYGYTF.

This clonotype was found many times. The chain links TRBV10-2 to TRBJ2-1; D remains unclear. In germline, CDR1 is WSHSY, CDR2 SAAADI. The CDR3 extends over 15 amino acids. Trimming took off 4 bases at V and 3 bases at J, with 13 bases between the two ends. CDR3 residues: CASSGRQNYYNEQFF. CDR3 sequence (DNA): TGCGCCAGCAGTGGGCGACAAAACTACTACAATGAGCAGTTCTTC.

The CDR3 reads CASSLRTSGTKVGETQYF. CDR3 nucleotide sequence: TGTGCCAGCAGCCTACGGACTAGCGGGACAAAAGTAGGAGAGACCCAGTACTTC. The chain employs TRBV16 and TRBJ2-5; 12 positions match TRBD2. The length of the CDR3 is 18 residues. V lost 4 bases to trimming and J lost 4 bases; unmatched junction nucleotides: 13. CDR1 KGHSY and CDR2 FQNENV come from the germline V gene.

Many counts were recorded for this clonotype. V gene TRBV12-3 or TRBV12-4 combines with J gene TRBJ2-7; D remains ambiguous. The length of the CDR3 is 14 residues. Trimming took 5 bases from V and 5 from J, leaving 16 bases between them. CDR3 coding DNA: TGTGCCAGCAGTCACCGGGTTAATGGAGACGAGCAGTACTTC. Translating gives CASSHRVNGDEQYF.

The J gene is TRBJ2-3, the V gene TRBV5-4, with 7 positions matching TRBD1. Germline CDR1 and CDR2: SGHNT and YYREEE (reference sequence). Trimming removed 4 bases from V and 2 bases from J; junction bases left unmatched: 10. The CDR3 length is 16 residues. For the CDR3, the DNA is TGTGCCAGCAGCCCTCTACAGGGGCTACACACAGATACGCAGTATTTT. Its translation: CASSPLQGLHTDTQYF.

V and J are TRBV7-3 and TRBJ2-1; D remains unclear. Germline CDR1 and CDR2: SGHTA and FQGTGA. The CDR3 runs to 13 residues. Trimming stripped 6 bases from V and 4 bases from J, with 10 bases between. The chain's CDR3 is CASSPPPYNEQFF. The DNA of the CDR3 is TGTGCCAGCAGTCCCCCCCCATACAATGAGCAGTTCTTC.

In this sample, this clonotype turned up many times. This chain joins TRBV7-6 and TRBJ1-5; 8 bases line up with TRBD1. In germline, CDR1 is SGHVS, CDR2 FNYEAQ. The V segment lost 2 bases and the J segment 6 bases; nucleotides outside the gene matches: 3. The CDR3 loop spans 14 amino acids. CDR3 nucleotide sequence: TGTGCCAGCAGCTTAACGGGACAGGCTCAGCCCCAGCATTTT. This gives the protein CASSLTGQAQPQHF.

This clonotype has a handful of counts. The rearrangement uses TRBV6-2 or TRBV6-3 and TRBJ2-7; 9 bases are shared with TRBD2. Germline V CDR1 and CDR2: MNHEY, SVGEGT. V gave up 6 bases and J gave up 2 bases; unmatched junction bases: 5. The CDR3 has 14 amino acids. CDR3 residues: CASRLTSGTYEQYF. The DNA for the CDR3 is TGTGCCAGCAGATTGACTAGCGGTACCTACGAGCAGTACTTC.

This clonotype was observed at least ten times. The chain has TRBV4-2 and TRBJ2-5, with unresolved D. This CDR3 comprises 15 residues. Looked up from germline, CDR1 is LGHNA and CDR2 is YNFKEQ. Trimming stripped 0 bases from V and 4 bases from J, with 12 bases between. The CDR3 nucleotides are TGTGCCAGCAGCCAAGATAGGGATCTGAGAGAGACCCAGTACTTC. Protein product: CASSQDRDLRETQYF.

This clonotype was seen ten or more times. This chain connects TRBV6-2 or TRBV6-3 to TRBJ1-5, with D possibly TRBD1 on 6 matching bases. This CDR3 is built from 15 residues. V was trimmed by 4 bases and J by 2 bases, leaving 12 bases between them. Germline values: CDR1 MNHEY, CDR2 SVGEGT. The CDR3 DNA sequence: TGTGCCAGCAGTTTTTCAGGGGCGGGCAATCAGCCCCAGCATTTT. Its translation: CASSFSGAGNQPQHF.

As to this clonotype: A much more abundant neighbour one base away suggests this may be a read error. The chain combines TRBV30 with TRBJ2-5; D not resolved. Germline CDR1 reads GTSNPN; CDR2 reads SVGIG (reference sequence). The CDR3 sequence is 13 residues long. The CDR3 nucleotides are TGTGCCAGTTCAGATCGGCTACTGGAGACCCAGCACTTC. It codes for CASSDRLLETQHF.

This clonotype was detected ten times or more. The chain employs TRBV5-1 and TRBJ1-1, with 7 positions matching TRBD1. J gave up 0 bases and V 5 bases, and 1 base lay outside the gene matches. This CDR3 spans 13 amino acids. Germline V gives CDR1 SGHRS, CDR2 YFSETQ. The CDR3 DNA is TGCGCCAGCAGGGACAGGTTGAACACTGAAGCTTTCTTT. Amino acid sequence: CASRDRLNTEAFF.

Many counts were recorded for this clonotype. The genes are TRBV3-1 and TRBJ2-2; 13 bases line up with TRBD2. CDR3 length equals 15 residues. V dropped 4 bases and J dropped 4; count of bases not matched to a gene: 0. Germline-derived CDR1 and CDR2 are LGHDT and YNNKEL (reference sequence). CDR3 DNA sequence: TGTGCCAGCAGCCGGACTAGCGGGGGCACCGGGGAGCTGTTTTTT. Translation: CASSRTSGGTGELFF.

V and J are TRBV12-3 or TRBV12-4 and TRBJ2-5; D gene unclear. The CDR3 extends over 15 amino acids. Between the trimmed V and J ends, which lost 1 base and 4 bases, there was a span of 13 bases. The CDR3 coding sequence is TGTGCCAGCAGTTTAGTACCCAGCAGAATAGAGACCCAGTACTTC. Protein product: CASSLVPSRIETQYF.

This clonotype was detected many times. The CDR3 loop reads CASSPEGYEQYF. DNA of the CDR3: TGTGCCAGCAGTCCCGAGGGTTACGAGCAGTACTTC. The chain employs TRBV6-2 or TRBV6-3 and TRBJ2-7; TRBD2 is a possible D gene (5 bases). The CDR3 has 12 residues. Looked up from germline, CDR1 is MNHEY and CDR2 is SVGEGT. Trimming stripped 5 bases from V and 4 bases from J, with 9 bases between.

The CDR3 reads CASSRTLGEQFF. In DNA form, the CDR3 reads TGTGCCAGCAGTAGGACTTTGGGTGAGCAGTTCTTC. The rearrangement joins TRBV6-2 or TRBV6-3 to TRBJ2-1; D may be TRBD2 (5 bases). Germline V CDR1 and CDR2: MNHEY, SVGEGT. The CDR3 covers 12 residues. The V and J ends lost 5 bases and 9 bases respectively, with 11 bases between them.

This rearrangement joins TRBV9 to TRBJ2-7, with 8 positions matching TRBD1. CDR3 length equals 15 residues. CDR1 SGDLS and CDR2 YYNGEE come from the germline V gene. J gave up 6 bases and V 4 bases, and 12 bases lay outside the gene matches. The CDR3 loop is CASSPSDRESTEQYF. The CDR3 DNA reads TGTGCCAGCAGCCCCTCGGACAGGGAGTCAACCGAGCAGTACTTC.

This clonotype has a handful of counts. This chain joins TRBV20-1 and TRBJ2-1; D is undetermined. Per germline, CDR1 DFQATT and CDR2 SNEGSKA (reference sequence). The V gene lost 1 base and the J gene lost 4 bases, with 8 bases spanning the gap. The length of the CDR3 is 13 residues. The CDR3 region has the DNA TGCAGTGCTAGAGGGCTATCTTACAATGAGCAGTTCTTC. As protein: CSARGLSYNEQFF.

This rearrangement joins TRBV4-3 to TRBJ2-2; D is unresolved. Per germline, CDR1 LGHNA and CDR2 YSLEER. The CDR3 is 15 residues long. The V gene lost 0 bases and the J gene lost 7 bases, with 12 bases spanning the gap. The CDR3, as DNA: TGCGCCAGCAGCCAAGACTTACTGGGTAACGGGGAGCTGTTTTTT. Translation: CASSQDLLGNGELFF.